The TCR beta chain under discussion was sequenced for a study of T cell repertoires in cytomegalovirus infection. As for the study in general: Use of recently identified HLA-C-restricted and well-studied HLA-B-restricted CMV epitopes was part of the study.

In TCRdb, the reads were re-called with MiXCR into one record per CDR3 protein. The data contain 60,000 to 80,000 distinct CDR3 sequences, around 20% of them seen just once; the ten biggest clones take up more than 65%. About this clonotype: Its matching antigen is unknown.

V lost 5 bases to trimming and J lost 7 bases, with 27 bases between them. From germline, CDR1 is SGHAT and CDR2 FQDESV (reference sequence). The CDR3 totals 19 residues. This chain connects TRBV11-1 to TRBJ1-6, with no clear D. Specimen: CD8+ T cells from cultured PBMCs, collected from culture after CMV antigen stimulation. This receptor was taken from a human donor in good health (CMV status not recorded). Some clones in this sample may be carry-over from other donors' samples. CDR3 coding DNA: TGTGCCAGCAGCCTCTTTGGGCTCCGAGGGAATCGGGAGAATTCACCCCTCCACTTT. This sequence encodes CASSLFGLRGNRENSPLHF. Together with reference TRBV11-1 and TRBJ1-6, the CDR3 gives the full variable domain: EAEVAQSPRYKITEKSQAVAFWCDPISGHATLYWYRQILGQGPELLVQFQDESVVDDSQLPKDRFSAERLKGVDSTLKIQPAELGDSAMYLCASSLFGLRGNRENSPLHFGNGTRLTVT.